The 12 T cell receptor beta chains listed next were all sequenced from one sample in a study of T-cell memory formation after mild COVID-19. TCRdb re-called the 5' RACE reads with MiXCR, one entry per CDR3 protein. The table includes around 300,000 distinct CDR3 sequences, roughly 21% detected once. Specimen: PBMCs or a T cell subset sorted from them (not recorded which). The receptors were gathered from a man aged 18 to 35 who had mild COVID-19 (a few samples of this study predate the infection). Cell type and time point are not known.

Only a few counts were recorded for this clonotype. The rearrangement links TRBV7-9 to TRBJ2-3; D perhaps matches TRBD1 (6 bases). The CDR3 spans 14 residues. Germline-derived CDR1 and CDR2 are SEHNR and FQNEAQ (reference sequence). V lost 5 bases, J lost 5 bases, and 14 bases lay in between. CDR3 in amino acids: CASSARTEGDTQYF. The CDR3 DNA reads as TGTGCCAGCAGCGCTCGGACAGAGGGAGATACGCAGTATTTT.

The chain has TRBV9 and TRBJ1-1, with D maybe TRBD1 (5 bases). The CDR3 is made up of 15 amino acids. Deletions cut 4 bases from V and 1 base from J, with 14 bases between. Germline CDR1 reads SGDLS; CDR2 reads YYNGEE. In DNA form, the CDR3 reads TGTGCCAGCAGCTCCCGGGACGCCGAGAACACTGAAGCTTTCTTT. It specifies CASSSRDAENTEAFF.

This chain uses TRBV7-9 with TRBJ2-1; D gene uncertain. Germline lookup yields CDR1 SEHNR and CDR2 FQNEAQ (reference sequence). The CDR3 totals 13 residues. V gave up 3 bases and J gave up 9 bases, with 12 bases separating them. The CDR3 sequence: CASSLKGWGEQFF. CDR3 sequence (DNA): TGTGCCAGCAGCTTGAAGGGCTGGGGTGAGCAGTTCTTC.

This chain connects TRBV29-1 to TRBJ2-7, with a tentative D call TRBD1 (6 bases). Germline loops: CDR1 SQVTM, CDR2 ANQGSEA. V gave up 0 bases and J gave up 3 bases, with 6 bases separating them. The CDR3 is 12 residues long. This CDR3 reads CSVEEDSYEQYF. In DNA form, the CDR3 reads TGCAGCGTTGAAGAGGACAGCTACGAGCAGTACTTC.

The chain carries TRBV6-5 and TRBJ1-5; D unclear. The germline V gene has CDR1 MNHEY and CDR2 SVGAGI. The CDR3 runs to 14 residues. V was clipped by 4 bases and J by 3 bases, with 10 bases between them. The CDR3 loop is CASSSRGINQPQHF. The CDR3 nucleotides are TGTGCCAGCAGTTCCCGGGGTATCAATCAGCCCCAGCATTTT.

This clonotype appeared a few times. This chain links TRBV7-3 with TRBJ1-6; D unresolved. The CDR3 runs 10 residues. Trimming removed 10 bases at V and 11 bases at J, with 9 bases between. The germline CDR1 and CDR2 sequences are SGHTA and FQGTGA. CDR3 region: CAMNRTPLHF. Written as DNA, the CDR3 is TGTGCCATGAACCGGACACCCCTCCACTTT.

The chain combines TRBV4-3 with TRBJ1-4; D unresolved. Germline CDR1 LGHNA, CDR2 YSLEER. The CDR3 is 16 amino acids. The V gene lost 1 base and the J gene lost 1 base, with 10 bases spanning the gap. The CDR3 region is CASSQGVGLTNEKLFF. DNA for the CDR3: TGCGCCAGCAGCCAAGGGGTCGGTTTAACTAATGAAAAACTGTTTTTT.

V is TRBV12-3 or TRBV12-4 and J is TRBJ1-6; no firm D call. The CDR3 length is 14 residues. Trimming stripped 5 bases from V and 9 bases from J, with 14 bases between. Here the CDR3 reads CASSPQVSGSPLHF. Here the CDR3 DNA reads TGTGCCAGCAGTCCCCAGGTTTCGGGTTCACCCCTCCACTTT.

This chain uses TRBV9 with TRBJ2-3, with unresolved D. CDR1 is SGDLS, CDR2 YYNGEE, per germline. V lost 4 bases, J lost 7 bases, and 7 bases lay in between. CDR3 length equals 11 residues. In DNA, the CDR3 is TGTGCCAGCAGCCCCGGGCATACGCAGTATTTT. Its translation is CASSPGHTQYF.

A few counts support this clonotype. The junction departs from the called germline gene at one end, perhaps through a read error. V is TRBV6-2 or TRBV6-3 and J is TRBJ2-7; tentatively, D is TRBD2 (6 bases). The CDR3 runs to 15 residues. The germline CDR1 and CDR2 sequences are MNHEY and SVGEGT. DNA of the CDR3: TGTGCCAGCAGTGACTCACTGGCGGGGCCCTACGAGCAGTACTTC. Its translation is CASSDSLAGPYEQYF.

This clonotype was observed a handful of times. V gene TRBV12-3 or TRBV12-4 combines with J gene TRBJ2-7, with a possible D match to TRBD2 (5 bases). The CDR3 is 14 amino acids. V was cut by 6 bases and J by 0 bases, with 12 bases left in between. CDR3: CASRRPGSSYEQYF. Written as DNA, the CDR3 is TGTGCCAGCAGGCGCCCGGGGAGCTCCTACGAGCAGTACTTC.

The J gene is TRBJ1-2, the V gene TRBV7-9; 7 nucleotides line up with TRBD1. J was trimmed by 7 bases and V by 5 bases; bases with no gene match: 7. This CDR3 comprises 13 residues. Looked up from germline, CDR1 is SEHNR and CDR2 is FQNEAQ (reference sequence). The CDR3 is CASSPDRDSGYTF. CDR3 nucleotide sequence: TGTGCCAGCAGCCCAGACAGGGACTCTGGCTACACCTTC.